The sequence of this T cell receptor (beta chain) was determined in a study of T cell responses to AZD1222 COVID-19 vaccine (dated by TCRdb to the early 2020s). Regarding the study in general: TCR sequencing covered some 240 trial participants: 200 to 220 given two doses of AZD1222 and 26 given two doses of MenACWY control vaccine. Trial participants were enrolled by age into 18-55, 56-69 and 70-plus year subgroups, with roughly 160, 29 and 62 TCR-sequenced participants respectively.

CDR1 and CDR2, per the germline V gene (reference sequence), are MNHEY and SMNVEV. From the cysteine through the phenylalanine, the CDR3 covers 15 amino acids. Just the 45-base CDR3 DNA is kept, in frame starting at base 1. Trimming takes 0 bases from V and 7 bases from J, and the germline ends sit 15 bases apart. The time point label, read with the paper, signifies: about 28 days (+/-7) after the second vaccine dose. AZD1222 recipients with second doses at about 4 weeks or about 12 weeks were pooled, because spike-specific TCR depth and breadth did not differ between schedules. Vaccinee samples were obtained from the UK trials COV001 and COV002, which included a single-blind randomized controlled phase 2/3 trial of AZD1222 (ChAdOx1 nCoV-19) in healthy adults. For TCRbeta chain sequencing, PBMC samples from trial participants were taken at day 0 and at day 28 after the second dose. A remark on this clone: Its binding antigen is unknown. No base quality information exists; no much larger clone differs at one position.

The CDR3 regions of human TCRbeta chains were analyzed by immunosequencing. In the paper's pipeline: Repertoire TCRs were checked for matches against a reference library of SARS-CoV-2-specific TCRs that had been generated using the MIRA antigen-specificity platform. Breadth meant the fraction of unique TCRs that were SARS-CoV-2-associated, whereas depth meant the fraction of total T cells that were SARS-CoV-2-associated. Using the MIRA data, each spike-specific TCR was assigned both to the spike region to which the TCR was reactive and to a CD4 or CD8 class. Log10-transformed breadth and depth values were compared by one-way ANOVA with Sidak's multiple comparisons tests. The table comes from immuneACCESS by way of TCRdb, which keeps in-frame sequences with V and J called. Part of the clones is missing from these tables; in studies checked, under half for an unresolved V gene and the rest for unknown reasons. That table furnishes V, J and clone size, whereas the DNA furnished D and trimming. The sample profile shows some 25,000 clones; about 88% of them were found once. The ten most abundant clones make up 7% to 8.5% of the sample.

Points the paper makes about the study in general: A significant rise in spike-specific TCR breadth and depth was observed after two AZD1222 doses relative to day 0 and relative to MenACWY recipients. Participants were mostly white British, with more females than males. The authors suggested clonal diversity may have been underestimated. Epitopes outside the regions mutated in the B.1.351 and B.1.1.7 variants were reportedly recognized by nearly half of the unique spike-specific TCRs. No day 14 peak-response samples were available, so repertoires were characterized only after the peak T cell response. Only five or six AZD1222 recipients were SARS-CoV-2 seropositive at baseline, limiting conclusions about previously exposed vaccinees. The whole spike protein was spanned by vaccine-associated CD4 TCRs, and dominant responses were seen in regions 160-218 and 743-854. The 56-69-year group was small, and its depth increase did not reach significance, likely because of low power.

The chain was built from TRBV27 and TRBJ1-2; matching of 6 bases hints at TRBD1 as the D gene. The TCR originated in an adult who received the AZD1222 COVID-19 vaccine. Material: peripheral blood, obtained 28 days after the second AZD1222 dose. The encoded CDR3 is CASSLSGGRRGGYTF. The DNA sequence reads TGTGCCAGCAGTTTATCGGGGGGCAGGAGAGGTGGCTACACCTTC.